This T cell receptor (beta chain) was identified in a study of T cell responses to AZD1222 COVID-19 vaccine. Study background: Second doses that came at about 4 or about 12 weeks were put together. General observations from the study: Seropositive AZD1222 recipients at baseline numbered only five or six. White British ancestry dominated among donors, who included more females, and clonal diversity was possibly underestimated.

In the case of this clone: Its target is not known.

V was cut by 6 bases and J by 6 bases, with 11 bases left in between. Germline V gene sequence: CDR1 SNHLY, CDR2 FYNNEI. The CDR3 has 12 amino acids. Profiled with immunoSEQ multiplex PCR; TCRdb holds only in-frame clones, not every one. The sample records around 110,000 clones, roughly nine tenths being singletons. The gene calls are TRBV2 and TRBJ1-1; perhaps TRBD1 as D (5 bases). Source: peripheral blood, taken on day 0 of AZD1222 vaccination. The origin of this receptor is an adult in good health. The CDR3 nucleotides read TGTGCCAGCAGGGGGGAGTCCGCTGAAGCTTTCTTT. Amino acid sequence: CASRGESAEAFF.